The 16 T cell receptor beta chains below all came from one sample that was sequenced in a study of cytomegalovirus exposure and HLA in healthy donors. Researchers ran the PCR with 60 Vbeta and 13 Jbeta primers. Assay used: immunoSEQ multiplex PCR; TCRdb lists only in-frame clones, some missing. The sample shows around 120,000 clones, approximately 70% of them seen only once. What was sequenced was PBMCs. The source of these receptors is a woman aged 55-69 years in good health and CMV-seropositive.

In its sample, this clone was seen a few times. This chain uses TRBV9 with TRBJ2-5; TRBD2 is a possible D gene (6 bases). The closer fit of TRBJ2-7 to the DNA end suggests the J call may be wrong. Germline loops: CDR1 SGDLS, CDR2 YYNGEE. The CDR3 spans 15 residues. This CDR3 reads CASSVGGTGSYEQYF. For the CDR3, the DNA is TGTGCCAGCAGCGTAGGGGGGACTGGCTCCTACGAGCAGTACTTC.

This clone was counted between two and nine times. The CDR3 nucleotides are TGTGCCAGCGGTCGCGGACAGAACAATTCACCCCTCCACTTT. The encoded protein is CASGRGQNNSPLHF. This chain uses TRBV7-2 with TRBJ1-6, with a tentative D call TRBD1 (6 bases). The ends were cut back, 8 bases at V and 7 bases at J, with 15 bases in the middle. The CDR3 has 14 amino acids. Germline loops: CDR1 SGHTA, CDR2 FQGNSA.

The chain uses TRBV18 and TRBJ2-7; 9 nucleotides agree with TRBD1. Germline V gene data show CDR1 as KGHSH and CDR2 as LQKENI. The CDR3 contains 14 residues. The V gene end was trimmed by 5 bases and the J gene end by 5 bases; junction bases not matched to a gene: 7. CDR3 DNA: TGTGCCAGCTCATTCCGGACAGGGGAAAACGAGCAGTACTTC. This sequence encodes CASSFRTGENEQYF.

The rearrangement uses TRBV6-5 and TRBJ1-2; a possible D gene is TRBD1 (6 bases). V lost 10 bases and J lost 1, with 10 bases in between. CDR1 and CDR2 (germline): MNHEY, SVGAGI. CDR3 length: 12 residues. The CDR3 sequence is CATGAYNYGYTF. DNA for the CDR3: TGTGCCACAGGGGCCTATAACTATGGCTACACCTTC.

About this clone: Other DNA variants within this sample encode the same CDR3. The chain is built from TRBV11-3 and TRBJ2-5, with TRBD2 matching over 9 bases. Trimming cost V 4 bases and J 5 bases; bases outside gene matches: 5. CDR1 is SGHNT, CDR2 YENEEA, per germline. The CDR3 has 14 residues. The DNA of the CDR3 is TGTGCCAGCAGCTCCGGGACTAGCCGCGAGACCCAGTACTTC. This sequence encodes CASSSGTSRETQYF.

In this sample, this clone turned up a few times. The chain is built from TRBV29-1 and TRBJ1-2; D is possibly TRBD1 (5 bases). CDR3 length: 13 residues. CDR1 and CDR2 from the germline V gene are SQVTM and ANQGSEA. Trimming left V 3 bases short and J 6 bases short, with 14 bases between. The CDR3 DNA reads as TGCAGCGTTGAGGCGGCAGGGTCTAATGGCTACACCTTC. Amino acid sequence: CSVEAAGSNGYTF. Complete variable domain (other parts from reference TRBV29-1 and TRBJ1-2): SAVISQKPSRDICQRGTSLTIQCQVDSQVTMMFWYRQQPGQSLTLIATANQGSEATYESGFVIDKFPISRPNLTFSTLTVSNMSPEDSSIYLCSVEAAGSNGYTFGSGTRLTVV.

The CDR3 DNA is TGCGCCAGCACCTCTACAGGGGGGTTATTCAATGAGCAGTTCTTC. Translated: CASTSTGGLFNEQFF. The chain uses TRBV5-1 and TRBJ2-1, with TRBD1 identical over 8 bases. CDR1 is SGHRS, CDR2 YFSETQ, per germline. This CDR3 is 15 amino acids long. Trimming took 6 bases from V and 6 from J; bases not matched to a gene: 11.

The chain links TRBV10-1 to TRBJ1-1, with D perhaps matching TRBD1 (5 bases). This CDR3 contains 14 residues. The germline V gene has CDR1 WNHNN and CDR2 SYGVQD (reference sequence). Trimming pared 4 bases from V and 4 bases from J, leaving 13 bases between. In nucleotides, the CDR3 is TGCGCCAGCAGTGCGACAGCGCCGAGCACTGAAGCTTTCTTT. It codes for CASSATAPSTEAFF.

In nucleotides, the CDR3 is TGTGCCAGCAGAGCCTCAGGGGCTCTCTATGGCTACACCTTC. It specifies CASRASGALYGYTF. The chain combines TRBV6-1 with TRBJ1-2, with D perhaps TRBD1 (6 bases). Looked up from germline, CDR1 is MNHNS and CDR2 is SASEGT. Trimming pared 6 bases from V and 4 bases from J, leaving 15 bases between. This CDR3 comprises 14 residues.

The rearrangement joins TRBV5-1 to TRBJ1-3; TRBD1 might be the D (5 bases). Germline V gene lookup returns CDR1 SGHRS and CDR2 YFSETQ. Trimming stripped 0 bases from V and 4 bases from J, with 11 bases between. There are 15 residues in the CDR3. The CDR3 region has the DNA TGCGCCAGCAGCTTGGTCGGGGGATCAGGAAACACCATATATTTT. Amino acids: CASSLVGGSGNTIYF.

The rearrangement links TRBV5-1 to TRBJ1-5, with TRBD1 matching 9 bases. Germline V gives CDR1 SGHRS, CDR2 YFSETQ. V dropped 0 bases and J dropped 3; count of bases not matched to a gene: 4. The CDR3 has 16 amino acids. CDR3 in DNA: TGCGCCAGCAGCTTGGAGGGACAGGGACACAATCAGCCCCAGCATTTT. Translation: CASSLEGQGHNQPQHF.

The chain links TRBV9 to TRBJ1-6; D is undetermined. This CDR3 is built from 14 residues. V lost 3 bases, J lost 5 bases, and 9 bases lay in between. Germline assignment: CDR1 SGDLS and CDR2 YYNGEE. The CDR3 DNA sequence: TGTGCCAGCAGCGCGAGGACTAATAATTCACCCCTCCACTTT. Its protein product is CASSARTNNSPLHF.

The sample holds a few counts of this clone. The chain carries TRBV14 and TRBJ2-5; a weak D match, TRBD2 (5 bases). The ends were cut back, 0 bases at V and 4 bases at J, with 12 bases in the middle. The CDR3 totals 15 residues. Germline V CDR1 and CDR2: SGHDN, FVKESK. The CDR3: CASSQDEREGETQYF. The CDR3 DNA follows: TGTGCCAGCAGCCAAGATGAACGCGAGGGAGAGACCCAGTACTTC.

This sequence joins TRBV7-8 and TRBJ1-4, with 7 bases fitting TRBD1. Trimming removed 4 bases from V and 1 base from J; junction bases left unmatched: 0. CDR1 is SGHVS and CDR2 is FQNEAQ in the germline V gene. The CDR3 is made up of 14 amino acids. The CDR3 sequence is CASSSGGTNEKLFF. CDR3 DNA sequence: TGTGCCAGCAGCTCAGGGGGAACTAATGAAAAACTGTTTTTT. Complete variable domain (other parts from reference TRBV7-8 and TRBJ1-4): GAGVSQSPRYKVAKRGQDVALRCDPISGHVSLFWYQQALGQGPEFLTYFQNEAQLDKSGLPSDRFFAERPEGSVSTLKIQRTQQEDSAVYLCASSSGGTNEKLFFGSGTQLSVL.

The CDR3 region has the DNA TGTGCCAGCAGCCCAGACAGGGGCCCATCTTACGAGCAGTACTTC. It yields the protein CASSPDRGPSYEQYF. This rearrangement joins TRBV11-2 to TRBJ2-7, with TRBD1 matching over 8 bases. Looked up from germline, CDR1 is SGHAT and CDR2 is FQNNGV. J gave up 4 bases and V 5 bases, and 10 bases lay outside the gene matches. The CDR3 has 15 residues.

The chain is built from TRBV4-1 and TRBJ2-5, with 8 positions matching TRBD1. The CDR3 consists of 15 residues. Germline-derived CDR1 and CDR2 are MGHRA and YSYEKL. J gave up 4 bases and V 4 bases, and 8 bases lay outside the gene matches. The CDR3 nucleotides are TGCGCCAGCAGCCCCTCGACAGGGGTGGTAGAGACCCAGTACTTC. Amino acids: CASSPSTGVVETQYF.